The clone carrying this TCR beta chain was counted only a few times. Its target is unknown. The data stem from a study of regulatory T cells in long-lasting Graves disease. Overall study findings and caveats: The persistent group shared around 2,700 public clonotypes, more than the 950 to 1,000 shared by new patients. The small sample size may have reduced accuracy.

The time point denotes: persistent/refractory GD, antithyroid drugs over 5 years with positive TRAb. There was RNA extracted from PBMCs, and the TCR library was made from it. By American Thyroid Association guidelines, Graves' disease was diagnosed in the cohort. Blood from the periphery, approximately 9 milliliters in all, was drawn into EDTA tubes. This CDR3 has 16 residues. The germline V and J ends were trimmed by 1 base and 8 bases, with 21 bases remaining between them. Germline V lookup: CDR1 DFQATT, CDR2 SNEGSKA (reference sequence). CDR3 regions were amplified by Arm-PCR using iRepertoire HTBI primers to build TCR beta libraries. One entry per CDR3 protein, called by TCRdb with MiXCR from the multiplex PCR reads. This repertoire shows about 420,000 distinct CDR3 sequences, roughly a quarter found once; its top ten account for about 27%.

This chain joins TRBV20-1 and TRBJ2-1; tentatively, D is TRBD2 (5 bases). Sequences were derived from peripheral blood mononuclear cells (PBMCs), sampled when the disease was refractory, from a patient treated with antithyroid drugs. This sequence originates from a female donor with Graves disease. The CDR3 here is CSARVAPRLSTYEQFF. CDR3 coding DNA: TGCAGTGCTAGAGTAGCGCCTAGACTAAGTACGTATGAGCAGTTCTTC.